The 11 T cell receptor beta chains presented below share a single source sample, sequenced in a study of response to subunit inactivated influenza vaccine. TCRdb reprocessed the RT-PCR reads via MiXCR and lists one record per CDR3 protein. The sample has under 550,000 distinct CDR3 sequences, approximately 7.3% seen once. Sample: PBMCs from blood, taken roughly 24 months after vaccination. Receptors originate from a man aged 45 to 70 who received an inactivated influenza vaccine.

The chain joins TRBV7-9 to TRBJ2-7; no clear D gene. Trimming removed 5 bases from V and 3 bases from J, with 8 bases in between. The germline V gene has CDR1 SEHNR and CDR2 FQNEAQ (reference sequence). This CDR3 has 12 amino acids. CDR3 sequence: CASSANSYEQYF. The CDR3 nucleotides read TGTGCCAGCAGCGCTAACAGCTACGAGCAGTACTTC. The full variable domain, its missing parts supplied by reference TRBV7-9 and TRBJ2-7, is DTGVSQNPRHKITKRGQNVTFRCDPISEHNRLYWYRQTLGQGPEFLTYFQNEAQLEKSRLLSDRFSAERPKGSFSTLEIQRTEQGDSAMYLCASSANSYEQYFGPGTRLTVT.

In its sample, this clonotype was seen many times. The genes are TRBV12-3 or TRBV12-4 and TRBJ2-7; D is perhaps TRBD1 or TRBD2 (5 bases each). The V gene lost 5 bases and the J gene lost 6 bases, with 20 bases spanning the gap. The CDR3 length is 15 residues. The CDR3 spells CASSTRNRGALEQYF. The CDR3 DNA reads TGTGCCAGCAGTACCCGGAATCGAGGGGCACTCGAGCAGTACTTC.

This clonotype turned up a few times. The chain employs TRBV28 and TRBJ2-4, with TRBD1 matching over 9 bases. Germline loops: CDR1 MDHEN, CDR2 SYDVKM. Trimming cost V 5 bases and J 5 bases; bases outside gene matches: 16. The CDR3 length is 18 residues. CDR3 residues: CASSPSRGGDRDQNIQYF. The CDR3, as DNA: TGTGCCAGCAGTCCAAGCAGGGGGGGGGACAGGGACCAAAACATTCAGTACTTC.

The table lists this clonotype with a few counts. The chain links TRBV28 to TRBJ2-7; 11 nucleotides match TRBD2. The V and J ends lost 5 bases and 2 bases, in that order; junction bases with no gene match: 8. CDR3 size: 16 residues. CDR1 is MDHEN and CDR2 is SYDVKM in the germline V gene. CDR3 nucleotide sequence: TGTGCCAGCAGTCAGCATCTAGCGGGAGGTGCCTACGAGCAGTACTTC. It yields the protein CASSQHLAGGAYEQYF.

The chain uses TRBV6-2 or TRBV6-3 and TRBJ1-5, with TRBD1 identical over 7 bases. Germline CDR1 and CDR2: MNHEY and SVGEGT. J lost 7 bases, V lost 8 bases, and 8 bases had no gene match. This CDR3 has 13 amino acids. The CDR3 DNA follows: TGTGCCAGCGCCGACAGGGCAGGGCAGCCCCAGCATTTT. It codes for CASADRAGQPQHF.

This clonotype was counted ten times or more. V is TRBV4-1 and J is TRBJ1-1; perhaps TRBD1 as D (5 bases). The germline V gene has CDR1 MGHRA and CDR2 YSYEKL. The CDR3 spans 15 residues. V lost 0 bases to trimming and J lost 0 bases, with 8 bases between them. CDR3 sequence reads: CASSQEGTVNTEAFF. CDR3 nucleotides: TGCGCCAGCAGCCAAGAAGGGACGGTGAACACTGAAGCTTTCTTT.

The V gene is TRBV6-2 or TRBV6-3, the J gene TRBJ2-7; the D is unclear. Trimming stripped 5 bases from V and 0 bases from J, with 17 bases between. Germline CDR1 is MNHEY and CDR2 is SVGEGT. CDR3 length: 16 residues. The CDR3 loop reads CASSKNPSVSSYEQYF. In nucleotides, the CDR3 is TGTGCCAGCAGTAAAAACCCTTCGGTTAGCTCCTACGAGCAGTACTTC.

This chain joins TRBV28 and TRBJ2-7; TRBD2 agrees at 9 bases. The V gene end was trimmed by 5 bases and the J gene end by 7 bases; junction bases not matched to a gene: 12. This CDR3 comprises 15 residues. Germline values: CDR1 MDHEN, CDR2 SYDVKM. This chain's CDR3 is CASSPPRSGREEQYF. The CDR3 nucleotides are TGTGCCAGCAGTCCCCCTCGTAGCGGGAGAGAAGAGCAGTACTTC.

This clonotype was detected many times. The rearrangement joins TRBV6-2 or TRBV6-3 to TRBJ2-7; D unresolved. Trimming cost V 0 bases and J 0 bases, with 12 bases left between them. CDR1 and CDR2 (germline): MNHEY, SVGEGT. This CDR3 is 16 amino acids long. CDR3 residues: CASSYSAGSLSYEQYF. CDR3 bases: TGTGCCAGCAGTTACTCCGCAGGATCCCTCTCCTACGAGCAGTACTTC.

This clonotype was seen a few times. In DNA, the CDR3 is TGCGCCAGCAGCTTGGCCGGGGTTTGGGGGACAGGCAGCACAGATACGCAGTATTTT. Its translation: CASSLAGVWGTGSTDTQYF. The chain couples TRBV5-1 to TRBJ2-3; 8 positions agree with TRBD1. CDR3 length equals 19 residues. CDR1 and CDR2 (germline): SGHRS, YFSETQ. V shed 0 bases, J shed 0 bases, and the junction held 12 bases outside the gene matches.

This clonotype was counted between two and nine times. CDR3 nucleotide sequence: TGCAGTGCTAGTTCCTATCAGCGGGGGGGCGATACGCAGTATTTT. This sequence encodes CSASSYQRGGDTQYF. This sequence joins TRBV20-1 and TRBJ2-3, with 10 bases aligning to TRBD2. Trimming at V came to 3 bases and at J to 6 bases, leaving 9 bases not matched to a gene. The germline V gene encodes CDR1 DFQATT and CDR2 SNEGSKA (reference sequence). This CDR3 is 15 amino acids long.